The T cell receptor beta chain described here comes from a study of T cells in tuberculosis listed by TCRdb under 2018. About the full investigation: To characterize T cells specific for the mycobacterial lipid antigen glucose monomycolate (GMM), the study used CD1B tetramers together with high-throughput TCR immunosequencing. A South African clinical cohort compared IGRA-negative adolescents, IGRA-positive adolescents with latent tuberculosis and adults with active tuberculosis, 9 to 11 per group. PBMC from active tuberculosis patients were archived either before standard anti-tuberculosis treatment began or within 7 days of the start of that treatment. The study at large found these results: Clinical samples were selected based on which cryopreserved specimens were available, and the active tuberculosis cases were adults whereas the controls were adolescents. Compared with IGRA-negative controls, TCR-alpha repertoires from active tuberculosis had smaller mean NN-distances to GMM-specific TCRs, which suggests clonal expansion of these TCRs. A classifier using the diverse GMM-specific repertoire reached approximately 90% accuracy (AUROC 0.85 to 0.9), compared with approximately 70% accuracy using GEM motif frequencies. Shorter CDR3-alpha lengths in active tuberculosis patients partly drove the smaller NN-distances, and the TCR-beta difference was not statistically significant.

The immunoSEQ multiplex PCR assay was used to generate TCR libraries, with TCR-beta and/or TCR-alpha/delta assays applied to each sample. The amplified TCR libraries were sequenced using the Illumina high-throughput platform. In the original analysis: Clustering and dimensionality reduction relied on pairwise TCRdist distances among GMM-specific receptors from T cells that were either sorted ex vivo or expanded in vitro. Each clinical repertoire was scored by mean NN-distance, the average TCRdist to the nearest 10% of tetramer-positive reference sequences. To compute GEM TCR motif frequency, the fraction of unique TCRs matching known GEM sequences by V/J usage and CDR3 length was calculated. Active tuberculosis was classified by linear discriminant analysis with leave-one-out cross-validation, implemented in scikit-learn. TCRdb stores this immuneACCESS table with in-frame sequences only. Part of the clones is absent; in the studies checked, under half of the shortfall reflects unresolved V genes, and no reason is known for the rest. V and J calls and clone size are those listed in that table; D and trimming were worked out from the DNA. The sample includes 29,000 or so clones, with about 90% observed a single time. The ten largest clones add up to 6.8% of the sample.

Explained via the paper, the time point label denotes: new active TB diagnosis, blood taken before or within 7 days of starting treatment. Patients with active tuberculosis were defined as newly diagnosed, HIV-seronegative South African adults aged 18 years or older. Confirmation of active tuberculosis was based on positive sputum smear microscopy and/or a positive M. tuberculosis culture. Unsorted cryopreserved PBMC were immunosequenced, covering on average around 100,000 T cells per clinical donor. CDR1 and CDR2, per the germline V gene, are SQVTM and ANQGSEA. V lost 5 bases and J lost 3 bases; the stretch between them is 16 bases long. The CDR3 holds 14 amino acids from the cysteine to the phenylalanine. CDR3 DNA is the only sequence kept; it has 42 bases, read in frame from the first base. Worth noting for this clone: Its antigen remains undetermined. Base qualities are not at hand, and no much larger clone is one base apart.

The clonotype comes from an adult with tuberculosis. The specimen was PBMCs, collected at tuberculosis diagnosis. The chain couples TRBV29-1 to TRBJ1-1; the D region possibly corresponds to TRBD1 (5 bases align). The CDR3 in this case is CSVWGRRDDTEAFF. Here is the DNA: TGCAGCGTTTGGGGCAGGAGGGATGACACTGAAGCTTTCTTT.